This T cell receptor (beta chain) originates from a study of blood T cell repertoires in COVID-19. The method was immunoSEQ multiplex PCR; TCRdb's version includes in-frame clones alone and lacks a portion of them. Among 250,000 to 350,000 clones listed, roughly 89% were seen once. In its sample, this clone was seen once. This CDR3 is built from 17 residues. The germline V and J ends were trimmed by 2 bases and 9 bases, with 22 bases remaining between them. CDR1 is LGHNA, CDR2 YNFKEQ, per germline. Residents of about two dozen US areas, aged about 18 to 95 years, made up the participants. V usage is TRBV4-2 and J usage is TRBJ2-2, with D maybe TRBD1 (6 bases). The TCR sequence derives from a woman aged 18-29 years with acute COVID-19. The sample comprised PBMCs or T cells enriched from blood (not recorded which). CDR3 region: CASSQRGPLDRWRELFF. CDR3 DNA sequence: TGTGCCAGCAGCCAACGGGGTCCCCTCGACAGGTGGAGGGAGCTGTTTTTT.